This T cell receptor (beta chain) was sequenced during a study of T cell responses to AZD1222 COVID-19 vaccine. Study findings and constraints: The donors showed a predominance of white British ancestry and of females, with possible underestimation of clonal diversity. Baseline seropositivity occurred in only a handful of AZD1222 recipients.

Clones were read by immunoSEQ multiplex PCR, and TCRdb kept only the in-frame ones, dropping some. This table holds roughly 200,000 clones, about 89% found once. Points on this clone: Its antigen is currently unknown.

There are 13 residues in the CDR3. The ends lost 4 bases at V and 10 bases at J; junction bases unmatched: 8. Looked up from germline, CDR1 is LNHDA and CDR2 is SQIVND (reference sequence). It was second doses at about 4 or about 12 weeks that were pooled. The source of this sequence is an adult who received the AZD1222 COVID-19 vaccine. The sequencing used peripheral blood, collected 28 days after the second AZD1222 dose. V usage is TRBV19 and J usage is TRBJ1-1, with 8 nucleotides matching TRBD1. This chain's CDR3 is CASSTRTGTRAFF. The DNA for the CDR3 is TGTGCCAGTAGTACCCGGACAGGGACGAGAGCTTTCTTT.